One and the same sample provided the 25 T cell receptor beta chains below, sequenced in a study of blood T cell repertoires in COVID-19. Using immunoSEQ multiplex PCR, the repertoire was profiled, and TCRdb retains in-frame clones only, with some absent. Here the sample spans over 110,000 clones, about nine tenths being singletons. Sequencing input: peripheral blood. The receptor source for this set is a human donor in a cohort sampled during active COVID-19.

The V call is TRBV7-8, the J call TRBJ1-5, with 10 nucleotides matching TRBD1. Trimming cost V 6 bases and J 4 bases; bases outside gene matches: 6. In germline, CDR1 is SGHVS, CDR2 FQNEAQ. CDR3 size: 15 residues. Here the CDR3 DNA reads TGTGCCAGCAGTCATCGGGACAGGGGAAATCAGCCCCAGCATTTT. Translating it yields CASSHRDRGNQPQHF.

The rearrangement joins TRBV7-8 to TRBJ2-7; 11 bases are a match to TRBD2. The CDR3 totals 16 residues. Germline trimming cut 5 bases from V and 3 bases from J; bases unmatched to any gene: 9. The V gene's germline CDR1 is SGHVS and CDR2 FQNEAQ. CDR3 DNA sequence: TGTGCCAGCAGCCAACGACTACTAGCGGGGGACTACGAGCAGTACTTC. It codes for CASSQRLLAGDYEQYF.

The chain carries TRBV7-2 and TRBJ1-1, with D uncertain. The germline V gene encodes CDR1 SGHTA and CDR2 FQGNSA. V was trimmed by 5 bases and J by 4 bases, leaving 14 bases between them. The CDR3 length is 14 residues. CDR3 loop: CASSRGPLSTEAFF. Written as DNA, the CDR3 is TGTGCCAGCAGCCGCGGGCCTCTGAGCACTGAAGCTTTCTTT.

The chain is built from TRBV5-4 and TRBJ2-2; D possibly corresponds to TRBD2 (6 bases). Germline CDR1 and CDR2: SGHNT and YYREEE (reference sequence). The V end lost 4 bases, the J end lost 5 bases, and 18 bases lay between the germline ends. CDR3 length equals 16 residues. In DNA form, the CDR3 reads TGTGCCAGCAGCGCGGGACCCCAGGGAAATACCGGGGAGCTGTTTTTT. Amino acid sequence: CASSAGPQGNTGELFF.

The V call is TRBV3-1 (or the pseudogene TRBV3-2), the J call TRBJ2-2; D uncertain. This CDR3 spans 13 amino acids. Trimming pared 4 bases from V and 5 bases from J, leaving 8 bases between. The V gene's germline CDR1 is LGHDT and CDR2 YNNKEL (reference sequence). The CDR3 spells CASSRFATGELFF. CDR3 bases: TGTGCCAGCAGCCGTTTCGCGACCGGGGAGCTGTTTTTT.

Concerning this clone: Other nucleotide sequences in the sample specify the same CDR3. The chain's CDR3 is CASSLALGAETNEKLFF. The CDR3 DNA follows: TGTGCCAGCAGCTTAGCGCTGGGGGCGGAAACTAATGAAAAACTGTTTTTT. V and J are TRBV7-6 and TRBJ1-4; perhaps TRBD1 as D (6 bases). The CDR3 sequence is 17 residues long. Per the germline V gene, CDR1 is SGHVS and CDR2 is FNYEAQ. Trimming pared 0 bases from V and 1 base from J, leaving 12 bases between.

This chain links TRBV30 with TRBJ1-4; D not resolved. The CDR3 extends over 13 amino acids. V dropped 0 bases and J dropped 5 bases, with 7 bases sitting between them. The germline V gene encodes CDR1 GTSNPN and CDR2 SVGIG (reference sequence). CDR3 sequence: CAWSVRLNEKLFF. CDR3 DNA: TGTGCCTGGAGTGTCCGTCTGAATGAAAAACTGTTTTTT.

The chain uses TRBV2 and TRBJ2-3, with D tentatively TRBD1 (5 bases). Germline CDR1 and CDR2: SNHLY and FYNNEI. With 11 bases removed from V and 2 bases from J, the gap between germline ends came to 14 bases. This CDR3 is built from 13 residues. DNA of the CDR3: TGTGCCGGCGGTCAGGGTTTCACAGATACGCAGTATTTT. Translation: CAGGQGFTDTQYF.

This clone was detected once. The J gene is TRBJ2-7, the V gene TRBV6-5, with 8 positions matching TRBD1. CDR1 is MNHEY, CDR2 SVGAGI, per germline. The CDR3 contains 14 residues. V shed 6 bases and J 2 bases; nucleotides not matched to a gene: 6. The CDR3 protein is CASSWDRKTYEQYF. In DNA form, the CDR3 reads TGTGCCAGCAGCTGGGACAGGAAGACCTACGAGCAGTACTTC.

The J gene is TRBJ1-1, the V gene TRBV6-4; 9 bases are a match to TRBD1. Trimming removed 10 bases from V and 1 base from J; junction bases left unmatched: 22. The CDR3 consists of 19 residues. Per the germline V gene, CDR1 is MRHNA and CDR2 is SNTAGT. CDR3 sequence: CATSMGDRVLGNPNTEAFF. CDR3 sequence (DNA): TGTGCCACCAGCATGGGGGACAGGGTACTTGGAAACCCGAACACTGAAGCTTTCTTT.

This chain connects TRBV18 to TRBJ1-1; D might be TRBD1 (6 bases). Between the trimmed V and J ends, which lost 5 bases and 1 base, there was a span of 11 bases. Germline V gene lookup returns CDR1 KGHSH and CDR2 LQKENI. The CDR3 has 14 amino acids. The CDR3 protein is CASSSRTANTEAFF. CDR3 DNA sequence: TGTGCCAGCTCATCAAGGACAGCGAACACTGAAGCTTTCTTT.

The V call is TRBV10-2, the J call TRBJ2-1, with 8 bases lining up with TRBD2. Germline loops: CDR1 WSHSY, CDR2 SAAADI. Losses at the gene ends were 10 bases for V and 10 bases for J; bases not matched to a gene: 9. CDR3 length: 12 residues. The CDR3 region is CATCPLAGEQFF. The CDR3 DNA reads as TGCGCCACCTGCCCATTAGCGGGGGAGCAGTTCTTC.

The chain uses TRBV19 and TRBJ1-2, with 7 bases fitting TRBD1. There are 15 residues in the CDR3. From germline, CDR1 is LNHDA and CDR2 SQIVND (reference sequence). V trimming: 4 bases; J trimming: 5 bases; junction bases outside the gene matches: 10. CDR3 amino acids: CASSTTYGTVYGYTF. The CDR3 bases are TGTGCCAGTAGTACAACCTACGGGACAGTATATGGCTACACCTTC.

The chain couples TRBV3-1 (or the pseudogene TRBV3-2) to TRBJ1-2; 7 bases agree with TRBD1. This CDR3 is 13 amino acids long. Germline V gene sequence: CDR1 LGHDT, CDR2 YNNKEL (reference sequence). After removal of 6 bases from V and 8 bases from J, the junction contained 9 bases not matched to a gene. Here the CDR3 reads CASSPTGDSGYTF. CDR3 nucleotide sequence: TGTGCCAGCAGTCCTACAGGGGACTCGGGCTACACCTTC.

Written as DNA, the CDR3 is TGTGCCATCAGTGAGGCGTCTAACTATGGCTACACCTTC. This encodes CAISEASNYGYTF. The J gene is TRBJ1-2, the V gene TRBV10-3, with D unclear. Germline loops: CDR1 ENHRY, CDR2 SYGVKD. The CDR3 extends over 13 amino acids. The V and J ends lost 2 bases and 0 bases respectively, with 4 bases between them.

The chain recombines TRBV9 with TRBJ2-5, with TRBD1 identical over 9 bases. The V gene end was trimmed by 3 bases and the J gene end by 4 bases; junction bases not matched to a gene: 10. Germline V gene lookup returns CDR1 SGDLS and CDR2 YYNGEE. The CDR3 contains 16 residues. The CDR3: CASSAPGQGFGETQYF. CDR3 DNA sequence: TGTGCCAGCAGCGCCCCCGGACAGGGGTTCGGAGAGACCCAGTACTTC.

The CDR3 sequence: CAIRTGGYDEQYF. In nucleotides, the CDR3 is TGTGCCATCAGAACAGGAGGGTACGACGAGCAGTACTTC. This rearrangement joins TRBV10-3 to TRBJ2-7; a possible D gene is TRBD2 (6 bases). The CDR3 is 13 amino acids. Trimming pared 6 bases from V and 5 bases from J, leaving 14 bases between. Germline CDR1 is ENHRY and CDR2 is SYGVKD.

This chain joins TRBV29-1 and TRBJ2-1, with D hard to call. Germline CDR1 and CDR2: SQVTM and ANQGSEA. The CDR3 has 10 residues. With 3 bases removed from V and 8 bases from J, the gap between germline ends came to 5 bases. The CDR3 DNA sequence: TGCAGCGTTGATCTATATGAGCAGTTCTTC. Protein: CSVDLYEQFF.

This chain connects TRBV12-5 to TRBJ1-2; 7 positions agree with TRBD1. The V gene's germline CDR1 is LGHNT and CDR2 FRNRAP. The CDR3 has 15 amino acids. V was clipped by 1 base and J by 1 base; unmatched bases: 3. The CDR3 DNA follows: TGTGCTAGTGGTTTGGAAACAGGGGTTAACTATGGCTACACCTTC. Translating it yields CASGLETGVNYGYTF.

In its sample, this clone was seen once. The chain combines TRBV2 with TRBJ1-5, with no clear D. V shed 3 bases and J shed 3 bases, with 6 bases lying between them. Germline V gene sequence: CDR1 SNHLY, CDR2 FYNNEI. The CDR3 consists of 13 residues. DNA of the CDR3: TGTGCCAGCAGTGACGACACCAATCAGCCCCAGCATTTT. This gives the protein CASSDDTNQPQHF.

This clone was counted a single time. The J gene is TRBJ2-2, the V gene TRBV9, with 11 positions matching TRBD2. V lost 3 bases and J lost 1; bases outside the gene matches: 2. Germline V gives CDR1 SGDLS, CDR2 YYNGEE. The CDR3 has 16 residues. The CDR3 nucleotides are TGTGCCAGCAGCGCCGGACTAGCGGGGAACACCGGGGAGCTGTTTTTT. As protein: CASSAGLAGNTGELFF.

V is TRBV4-1 and J is TRBJ2-1; unclear D gene. The CDR3 spans 12 residues. From germline, CDR1 is MGHRA and CDR2 YSYEKL. V was clipped by 3 bases and J by 9 bases, with 9 bases between them. CDR3 region: CASSHRTGEQFF. The DNA of the CDR3 is TGCGCCAGCAGCCATCGTACGGGTGAGCAGTTCTTC.

The V call is TRBV12-3 or TRBV12-4, the J call TRBJ1-4, with no clear D. V lost 4 bases to trimming and J lost 8 bases, with 11 bases between them. The CDR3 sequence is 13 residues long. In DNA, the CDR3 is TGTGCCAGCAGTTCATCTATCGGGGAAAAACTGTTTTTT. It specifies CASSSSIGEKLFF.

This clone was counted a few times. The DNA of the CDR3 is TGTGCCAGCAGTTACTCGCGGGGGAGCTCCTACAATGAGCAGTTCTTC. Translation gives CASSYSRGSSYNEQFF. This chain uses TRBV6-2 or TRBV6-3 with TRBJ2-1; 7 bases map to TRBD2. Germline trimming cut 0 bases from V and 0 bases from J; bases unmatched to any gene: 2. Germline CDR1 reads MNHEY; CDR2 reads SVGEGT. The CDR3 runs to 16 residues.

This chain links TRBV5-1 with TRBJ1-1, with TRBD1 matching over 8 bases. The germline gives CDR1 SGHRS, CDR2 YFSETQ. There are 16 residues in the CDR3. After removal of 0 bases from V and 3 bases from J, the junction contained 7 bases not matched to a gene. CDR3 sequence (DNA): TGCGCCAGCAGCTTGGCCGGGAGACAGGGGTACACTGAAGCTTTCTTT. Its protein is CASSLAGRQGYTEAFF.